This T cell receptor (beta chain) is drawn from a study of OX40 agonist ivuxolimab in advanced cancers. Overall study context: Ivuxolimab is a fully human IgG2 antibody that activates OX40 (CD134). Partial responses were achieved by three patients, of whom one had hepatocellular carcinoma and two had cutaneous melanoma.

CDR1 SEHNR and CDR2 FQNEAQ come from the germline V gene (reference sequence). V was cut by 2 bases and J by 1 base, with 9 bases left in between. This CDR3 is 14 amino acids long. Blood samples were obtained at baseline, cycle 4 day 1, and cycle 7 day 1. Study observations and caveats: Fewer expanded clones were found on average in CD4+ than in CD8+ T cells.

TCRdb keeps only in-frame clones here, not all; method: immunoSEQ multiplex PCR. The sample has tens of thousands of clones; about 86% are singletons. With regard to this clone: The target antigen is unknown.

The specimen was CD4+ or CD8+ T cells sorted from blood, collected in a trial of the OX40 agonist ivuxolimab. This TCR was sampled from an adult with an advanced solid tumor such as melanoma, head and neck, liver or kidney cancer. The chain links TRBV7-9 to TRBJ2-7; D is unresolved. This CDR3 is CASSLLQSSYEQYF. CDR3 DNA: TGTGCCAGCAGCTTATTACAGTCATCCTACGAGCAGTACTTC.